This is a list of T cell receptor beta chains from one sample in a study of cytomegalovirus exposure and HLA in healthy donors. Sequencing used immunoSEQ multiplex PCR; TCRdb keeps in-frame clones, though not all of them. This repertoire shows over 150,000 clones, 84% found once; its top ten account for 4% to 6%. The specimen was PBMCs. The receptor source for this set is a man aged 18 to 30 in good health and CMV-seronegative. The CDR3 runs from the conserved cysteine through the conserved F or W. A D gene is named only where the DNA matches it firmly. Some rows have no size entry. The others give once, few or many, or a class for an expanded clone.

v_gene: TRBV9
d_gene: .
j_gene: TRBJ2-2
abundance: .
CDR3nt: TGTGCCAGCAGCGCGGGACAATCGGGGGAGCTGTTTTTT
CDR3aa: CASSAGQSGELFF

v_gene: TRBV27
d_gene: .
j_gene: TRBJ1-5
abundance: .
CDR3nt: TGTGCCAGCAGTCTCAGCTTCACAGGGTTTGGTCAGCCCCAGCATTTT
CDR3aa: CASSLSFTGFGQPQHF

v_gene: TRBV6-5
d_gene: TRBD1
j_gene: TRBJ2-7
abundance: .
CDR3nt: TGTGCCAGCAGCCACCCCGGGACAGGGTCCTACGAGCAGTACTTC
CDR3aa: CASSHPGTGSYEQYF

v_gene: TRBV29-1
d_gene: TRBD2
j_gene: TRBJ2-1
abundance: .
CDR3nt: TGCAGCGCTATGACTAGCGGGAGGTACAATGAGCAGTTCTTC
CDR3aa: CSAMTSGRYNEQFF

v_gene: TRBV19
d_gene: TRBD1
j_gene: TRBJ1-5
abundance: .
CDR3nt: TGTGCCAGTAAAGTTACAGGGGGCTCTAGCAATCAGCCCCAGCATTTT
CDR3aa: CASKVTGGSSNQPQHF

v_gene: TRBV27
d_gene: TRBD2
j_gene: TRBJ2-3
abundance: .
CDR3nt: TGTGCCAGCAGTGCCGGGGGGGCGGGAGATACGCAGTATTTT
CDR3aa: CASSAGGAGDTQYF

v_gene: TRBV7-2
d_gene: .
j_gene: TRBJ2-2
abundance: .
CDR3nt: TGTGCCAGCAGCTTAGACAGGACACCCGGGGAGCTGTTTTTT
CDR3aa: CASSLDRTPGELFF

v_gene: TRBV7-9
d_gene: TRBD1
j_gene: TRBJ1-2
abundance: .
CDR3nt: TGTGCCAGCAGCCCTACGCCGGGACAGGCAACACCCCATAACTATGGCTACACCTTC
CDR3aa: CASSPTPGQATPHNYGYTF

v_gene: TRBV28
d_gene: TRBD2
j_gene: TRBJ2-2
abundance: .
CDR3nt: TGTGCCAGCAGTCCTGTGGCCGGGAGGACGAGAACCGGGGAGCTGTTTTTT
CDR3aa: CASSPVAGRTRTGELFF

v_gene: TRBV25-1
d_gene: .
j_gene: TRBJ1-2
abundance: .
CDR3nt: TGTGCCAGCAGTGAATATGGGCTCGGGAGCGATGGCTACACCTTC
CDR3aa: CASSEYGLGSDGYTF

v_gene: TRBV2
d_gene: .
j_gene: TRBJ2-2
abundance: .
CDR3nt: TGTGCCAGCAGTGAAGACCAGGGGTGGACCGGGGAGCTGTTTTTT
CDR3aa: CASSEDQGWTGELFF

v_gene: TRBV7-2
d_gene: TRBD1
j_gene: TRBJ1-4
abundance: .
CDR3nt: TGTGCCAGCAGCCGTGGACAGGGAACTAATGAAAAACTGTTTTTT
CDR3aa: CASSRGQGTNEKLFF

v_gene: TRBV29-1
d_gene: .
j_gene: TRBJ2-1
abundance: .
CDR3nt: TGCAGCGTTGAGGGGCGGCGCTATGAGCAGTTCTTC
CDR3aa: CSVEGRRYEQFF

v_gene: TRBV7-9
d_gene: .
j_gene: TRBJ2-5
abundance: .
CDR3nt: TGTTCCAGCAGCTCGAGATGGGAGACCCAGTACTTC
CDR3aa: CSSSSRWETQYF

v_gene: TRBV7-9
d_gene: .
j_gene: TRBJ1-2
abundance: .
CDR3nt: TGTGCCAGCAGTCCCCGGGAGACTAACTATGGCTACACCTTC
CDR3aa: CASSPRETNYGYTF

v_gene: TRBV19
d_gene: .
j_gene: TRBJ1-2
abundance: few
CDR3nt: TGTGCCAGTTCCCCAGATCCTTATGGCTACACCTTC
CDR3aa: CASSPDPYGYTF

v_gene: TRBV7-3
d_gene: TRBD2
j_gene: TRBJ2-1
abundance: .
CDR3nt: TGTGCCAGCAGCTTAACGTTTTCTAGCGGGGGATACAATGAGCAGTTCTTC
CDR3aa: CASSLTFSSGGYNEQFF

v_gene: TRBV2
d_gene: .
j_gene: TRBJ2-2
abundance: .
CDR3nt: TGTGCCAGCAGGGGGCAGGGGCTGAACACCGGGGAGCTGTTTTTT
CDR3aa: CASRGQGLNTGELFF

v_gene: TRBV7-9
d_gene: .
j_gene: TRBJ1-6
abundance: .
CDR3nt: TGTGCCAGCAGCTTTAAGTTGGCAGCGGGGAATTCACCCCTCCACTTT
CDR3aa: CASSFKLAAGNSPLHF

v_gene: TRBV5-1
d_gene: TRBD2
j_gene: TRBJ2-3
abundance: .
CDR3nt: TGCGCCAGCAGCTTAGGCCTAGCGGGGGGACCTAGCACAGATACGCAGTATTTT
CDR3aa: CASSLGLAGGPSTDTQYF

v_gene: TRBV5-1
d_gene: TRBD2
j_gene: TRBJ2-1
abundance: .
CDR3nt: TGCGCCAGCAGTCCAGGGTTGGCGGGGGGAGAGGAGCAGTTCTTC
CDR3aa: CASSPGLAGGEEQFF

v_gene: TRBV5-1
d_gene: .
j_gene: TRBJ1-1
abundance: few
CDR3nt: TGCGCCAGCCGCCCTTCGGGGATCACTGAAGCTTTCTTT
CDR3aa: CASRPSGITEAFF

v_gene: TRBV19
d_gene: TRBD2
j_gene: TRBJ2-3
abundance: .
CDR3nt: TGTGCCAGTAGTATAAGCGGGAACACAGATACGCAGTATTTT
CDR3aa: CASSISGNTDTQYF

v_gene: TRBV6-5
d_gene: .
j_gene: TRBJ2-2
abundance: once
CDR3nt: TGTGCCAGCGGAGTCGCGGCGACCGGGGAGCTGTTTTTT
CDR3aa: CASGVAATGELFF

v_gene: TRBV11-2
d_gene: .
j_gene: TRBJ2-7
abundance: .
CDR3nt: TGTGCCAGCAGCTTCGCCCTCTCTAGTGGCGTGAGCTCCTACGAGCAGTACTTC
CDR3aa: CASSFALSSGVSSYEQYF

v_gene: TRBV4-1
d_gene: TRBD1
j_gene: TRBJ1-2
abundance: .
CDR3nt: TGCGCCAGCAGCCAAGAACCGCGGAGGGGGCGACGGTATAGCTACACCTTC
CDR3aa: CASSQEPRRGRRYSYTF

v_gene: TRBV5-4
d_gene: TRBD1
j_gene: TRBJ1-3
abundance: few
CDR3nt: TGTGCCAGCAGCACCGACAGGGGCTCCGGAAACACCATATATTTT
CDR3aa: CASSTDRGSGNTIYF

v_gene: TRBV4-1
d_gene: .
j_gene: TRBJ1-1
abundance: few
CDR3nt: TGCGCCAGCAGCCAAGGCCGGGACACAGAGGCTTTCTTT
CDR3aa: CASSQGRDTEAFF